This TCR beta chain was captured by sequencing in a study of blood T cells in healthy people across ages. Study-wide points: Higher diversity and more naive CD4+ cells were features of long-lived donors, compared to aged donors.

They isolated at least 6.5 million PBMCs from each sample. Together with a sample-barcoded 5' primer, a J-beta primer mix was included in a second PCR lasting about 6 to 11 cycles. From the 5' RACE reads, TCRdb called clonotypes with MiXCR, one entry per CDR3 protein. Here the sample spans about 640,000 distinct CDR3 sequences, less than 35% being singletons. From germline, CDR1 is MNHEY and CDR2 SVGEGT. The CDR3 spans 15 residues. Germline trimming cut 8 bases from V and 2 bases from J; bases unmatched to any gene: 9. This clonotype was found many times. As yet, its antigen is unknown. The clonotype comes from a woman aged 80 or older in good health. The chain carries TRBV6-2 or TRBV6-3 and TRBJ2-5, with 9 bases identical to TRBD2. Input material: blood. Written as DNA, the CDR3 is TGTGCCAGCCGGTTTTCTAGCGGGGCTCAAGAGACCCAGTACTTC. This sequence encodes CASRFSSGAQETQYF.